A selection of T cell receptor beta chains follows, all from one sample in a study of blood T cell repertoires in COVID-19. Clones were sequenced by immunoSEQ multiplex PCR, and TCRdb holds only the in-frame ones, with some missing. The table includes about 140,000 clones, roughly four fifths detected once. The sequenced sample consisted of peripheral blood. These receptors were collected from a woman between 50 and 59 years old with active or convalescent COVID-19. Both conserved end residues are trimmed from each CDR3. Fields, in order: V gene, J gene, CDR3 protein.

TRBV19	TRBJ1-2	ASSMGRGVDYGYT
TRBV5-6	TRBJ1-3	ASSLDWSSGNTIY
TRBV15	TRBJ1-1	ATSRVQGPNTEAF
TRBV7-2	TRBJ2-3	ASSAHVAGRDTQY
TRBV30	TRBJ2-1	AWNNGPNEQF
TRBV9	TRBJ1-2	ASSSTSSGGYT
TRBV30	TRBJ1-1	AWSRGTEAF
TRBV12-3/TRBV12-4	TRBJ1-3	ASSPRNGNTIY
TRBV28	TRBJ1-2	ASSSGTLFGYGYT
TRBV6-5	TRBJ1-2	ASRPTHRDGYT
TRBV29-1	TRBJ2-2	SVVTGVDTGELF
TRBV6-1	TRBJ2-2	ASSESQGSTGELF
TRBV6-5	TRBJ2-7	ASRAEGGLSEQY
TRBV13	TRBJ1-1	ASSSRDRGNTEAF
TRBV7-8	TRBJ1-2	ASSLGGYGYT
TRBV4-2	TRBJ1-1	ASSQTIRQSNTEAF
TRBV9	TRBJ1-2	ASSPRWAPAYGYT
TRBV13	TRBJ1-1	ASSSRDRGIAEAF
TRBV5-1	TRBJ2-6	ASSLAHSGGANVLT
TRBV5-4	TRBJ1-2	ASSLRRVYGYT
TRBV6-2/TRBV6-3	TRBJ1-5	ASSYQPQGGQSIYSNQPQH
TRBV2	TRBJ1-6	ASSGQLFSPLH
TRBV4-3	TRBJ1-1	ASSQDRTPNTEAF
TRBV6-2/TRBV6-3	TRBJ1-6	ASSYDRANSPLH
TRBV19	TRBJ1-1	ASSRRGALEAF
TRBV6-6	TRBJ2-2	ASSPPGQGNTGELF
TRBV28	TRBJ1-1	ASREPGHQNTEAF
TRBV5-5	TRBJ1-4	ASSRGDRDEKLF
TRBV5-1	TRBJ1-6	ASSLGDSPLH
TRBV6-5	TRBJ1-1	ASSMGRPNTEAF
TRBV15	TRBJ2-7	ATSTDFAGTGDKNEQY
TRBV9	TRBJ2-5	ASGRSGGGKETQY
TRBV7-8	TRBJ1-3	ASSLDRVTGNTIY
TRBV4-2	TRBJ1-3	ASSQVTGGGNTIY
TRBV19	TRBJ1-6	ASSTMGPGSPLH
TRBV5-6	TRBJ1-2	ASSLQRYGYT
TRBV4-3	TRBJ2-7	ASSSRQGSEQY
TRBV2	TRBJ2-7	ASSGGTGGEQY
TRBV30	TRBJ1-2	AWSVGGSEEGYT
TRBV5-6	TRBJ2-6	ASSLAGDGANVLT
TRBV5-1	TRBJ1-6	ASSLGHEGAFYSPLH
TRBV20-1	TRBJ2-7	SARVSYEQY
TRBV19	TRBJ1-1	ASSRDSSPATEAF
TRBV28	TRBJ1-6	ASSFGTGLNSPLH
TRBV7-3	TRBJ2-2	ASSRGGTGELF
TRBV4-2	TRBJ2-1	ASSPSDLVYEQF
TRBV20-1	TRBJ1-2	RCGRADGYT
TRBV7-9	TRBJ1-5	ASSLGQASNQPQH